This TCR beta chain was sequenced during a study of post-analysis software for immune sequencing data. About the research overall: Patients had relapsing-remitting, secondary progressive or progressive-relapsing multiple sclerosis; some lacked subtype. Study-wide findings and caveats: Those samples that were prepared in the same batch co-clustered strongly by F measure. There was significantly lower normalized Chao1 diversity in multiple sclerosis patients than in controls. In patients, TRBV5-6, TRBV5-1 and TRBV20-1 belonged to five or six TRBV segments found more frequently than in controls.

This clonotype was counted only a few times. Its antigen is not identified. The V gene lost 0 bases and the J gene lost 3 bases, with 9 bases spanning the gap. The CDR3 has 15 residues. The germline V gene has CDR1 SGHTA and CDR2 FQGNSA. The TCR beta cDNA libraries contained unique molecular identifiers. TCRdb fed the PCR reads into MiXCR, producing one record per CDR3 protein. The sample consists of around 150,000 distinct CDR3 sequences, 35% to 40% of them appearing once. The TCR comes from a girl aged 5-17 years with multiple sclerosis. The genes are TRBV7-2 and TRBJ1-5; D may be TRBD1 (6 bases). Source: blood, taken after autologous hematopoietic stem cell transplantation. Here the CDR3 reads CASSLARDNNQPQHF. The CDR3 bases are TGTGCCAGCAGCTTAGCGCGGGACAACAATCAGCCCCAGCATTTT.